A single T cell receptor (beta chain) is shown here with its context. This sample is drawn from a study of blood T cell repertoires in COVID-19. The wider study: There were acute and convalescent COVID-19 samples, and they came from the United States, Italy and Spain.

Seattle cases were enrolled at active infection and followed longitudinally. The authors' processing: Researchers report that nucleated cell counts were estimated from reference gene primer amplification. Clones were sequenced by immunoSEQ multiplex PCR, and TCRdb holds only the in-frame ones, with some missing. The V and J calls and clone size come from that table; D and trimming were worked out from the DNA. The table has roughly 570,000 clones, 70% to 90% seen once; the top ten hold under 8.5%. The V segment lost 5 bases and the J segment 2 bases; nucleotides outside the gene matches: 11. This CDR3 has 16 amino acids. Per germline, CDR1 MNHEY and CDR2 SMNVEV (reference sequence).

The material sequenced was peripheral blood. V and J are TRBV27 and TRBJ2-5; TRBD2 matches 7 bases. The clonotype was recovered from a woman aged 45 to 65 with COVID-19, enrolled during active disease. The chain's CDR3 is CASSSLPGGFQETQYF. For the CDR3, the DNA is TGTGCCAGCAGTAGTCTCCCCGGGGGGTTTCAAGAGACCCAGTACTTC.